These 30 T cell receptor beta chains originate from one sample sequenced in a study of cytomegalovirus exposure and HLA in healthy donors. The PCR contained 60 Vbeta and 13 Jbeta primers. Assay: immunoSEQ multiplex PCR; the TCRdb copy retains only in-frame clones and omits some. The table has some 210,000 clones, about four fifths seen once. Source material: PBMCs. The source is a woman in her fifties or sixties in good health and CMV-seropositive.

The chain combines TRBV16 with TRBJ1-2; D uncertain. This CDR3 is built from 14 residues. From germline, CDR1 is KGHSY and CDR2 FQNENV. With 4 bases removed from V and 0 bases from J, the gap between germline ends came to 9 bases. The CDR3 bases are TGTGCCAGCAGCCGAGACACCACTAACTATGGCTACACCTTC. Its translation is CASSRDTTNYGYTF.

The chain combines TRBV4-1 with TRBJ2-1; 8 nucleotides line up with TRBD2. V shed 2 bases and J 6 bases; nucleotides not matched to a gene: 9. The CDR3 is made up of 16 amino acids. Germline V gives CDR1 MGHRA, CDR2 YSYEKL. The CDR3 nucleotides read TGCGCCAGCAGCCAACCTACGGGGGGGGTGAGCAATGAGCAGTTCTTC. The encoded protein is CASSQPTGGVSNEQFF.

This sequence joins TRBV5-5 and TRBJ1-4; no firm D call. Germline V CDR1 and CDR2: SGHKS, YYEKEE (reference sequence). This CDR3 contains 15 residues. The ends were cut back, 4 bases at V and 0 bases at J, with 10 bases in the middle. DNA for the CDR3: TGTGCCAGCAGCCAACCAGTTGCAACTAATGAAAAACTGTTTTTT. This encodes CASSQPVATNEKLFF. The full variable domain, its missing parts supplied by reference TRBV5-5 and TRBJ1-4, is DAGVTQSPTHLIKTRGQQVTLRCSPISGHKSVSWYQQVLGQGPQFIFQYYEKEERGRGNFPDRFSARQFPNYSSELNVNALLLGDSALYLCASSQPVATNEKLFFGSGTQLSVL.

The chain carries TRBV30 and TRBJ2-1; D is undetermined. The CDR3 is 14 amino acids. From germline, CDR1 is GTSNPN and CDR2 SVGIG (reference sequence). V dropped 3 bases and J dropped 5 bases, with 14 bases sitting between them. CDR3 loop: CAWRLSDLHNEQFF. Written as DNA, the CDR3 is TGTGCCTGGAGACTGTCCGATCTACACAATGAGCAGTTCTTC.

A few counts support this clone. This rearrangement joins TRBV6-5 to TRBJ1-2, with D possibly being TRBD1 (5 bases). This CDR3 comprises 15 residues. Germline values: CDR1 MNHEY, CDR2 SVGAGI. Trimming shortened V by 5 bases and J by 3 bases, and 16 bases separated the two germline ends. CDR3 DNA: TGTGCCAGCAGTCAGGGCGGATCTCGATACTATGGCTACACCTTC. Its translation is CASSQGGSRYYGYTF.

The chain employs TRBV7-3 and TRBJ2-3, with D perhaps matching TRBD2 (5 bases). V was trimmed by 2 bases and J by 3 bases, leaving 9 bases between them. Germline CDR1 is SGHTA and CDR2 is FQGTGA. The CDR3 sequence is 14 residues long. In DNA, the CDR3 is TGTGCCAGCAGCTTATCATCGGGGACAGATACGCAGTATTTT. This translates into CASSLSSGTDTQYF.

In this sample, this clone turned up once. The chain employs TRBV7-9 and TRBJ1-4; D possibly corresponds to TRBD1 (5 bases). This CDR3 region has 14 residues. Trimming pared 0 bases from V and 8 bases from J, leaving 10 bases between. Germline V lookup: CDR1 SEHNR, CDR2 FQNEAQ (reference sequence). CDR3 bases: TGTGCCAGCAGCTTAGCGCGGGACGGCGAAAAACTGTTTTTT. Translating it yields CASSLARDGEKLFF.

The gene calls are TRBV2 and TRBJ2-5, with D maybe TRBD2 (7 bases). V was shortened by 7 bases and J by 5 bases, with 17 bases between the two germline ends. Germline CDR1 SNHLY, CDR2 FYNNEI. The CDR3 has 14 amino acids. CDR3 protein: CASKEGGAYETQYF. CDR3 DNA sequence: TGTGCCAGCAAGGAAGGGGGGGCTTACGAGACCCAGTACTTC.

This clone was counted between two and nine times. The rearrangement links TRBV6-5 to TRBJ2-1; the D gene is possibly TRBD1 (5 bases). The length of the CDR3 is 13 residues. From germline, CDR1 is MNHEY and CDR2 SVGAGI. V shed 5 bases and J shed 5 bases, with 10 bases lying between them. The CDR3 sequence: CASSDAGHNEQFF. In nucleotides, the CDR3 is TGTGCCAGCAGTGATGCAGGGCACAATGAGCAGTTCTTC.

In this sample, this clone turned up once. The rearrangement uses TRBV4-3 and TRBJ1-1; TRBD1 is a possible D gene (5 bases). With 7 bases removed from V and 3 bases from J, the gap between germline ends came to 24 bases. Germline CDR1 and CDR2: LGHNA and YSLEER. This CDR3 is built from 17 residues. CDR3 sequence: CASTAILSRAGDTEAFF. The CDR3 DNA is TGCGCCAGCACCGCCATCCTCAGCAGGGCTGGGGACACTGAAGCTTTCTTT.

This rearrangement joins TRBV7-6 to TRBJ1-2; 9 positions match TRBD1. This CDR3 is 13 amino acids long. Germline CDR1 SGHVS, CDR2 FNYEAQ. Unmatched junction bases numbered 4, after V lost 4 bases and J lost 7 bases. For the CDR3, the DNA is TGTGCCAGCAGCTCAGACAGGGGGTCTGGCTACACCTTC. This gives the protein CASSSDRGSGYTF. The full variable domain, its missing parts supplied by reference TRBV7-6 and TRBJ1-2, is GAGVSQSPRYKVTKRGQDVALRCDPISGHVSLYWYRQALGQGPEFLTYFNYEAQQDKSGLPNDRFSAERPEGSISTLTIQRTEQRDSAMYRCASSSDRGSGYTFGSGTRLTVV.

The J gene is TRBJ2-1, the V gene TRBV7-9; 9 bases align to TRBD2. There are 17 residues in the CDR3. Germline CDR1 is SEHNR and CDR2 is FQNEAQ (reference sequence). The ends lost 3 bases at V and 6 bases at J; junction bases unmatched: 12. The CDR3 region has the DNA TGTGCCAGCAGCTTGCCGCCAGCGGGGGGATTTAGCAATGAGCAGTTCTTC. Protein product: CASSLPPAGGFSNEQFF.

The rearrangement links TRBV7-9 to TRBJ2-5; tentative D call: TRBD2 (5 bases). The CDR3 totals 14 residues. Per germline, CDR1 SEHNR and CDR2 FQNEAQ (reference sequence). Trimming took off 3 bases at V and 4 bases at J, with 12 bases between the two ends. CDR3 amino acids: CASSLGASRETQYF. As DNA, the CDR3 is TGTGCCAGCAGCTTGGGAGCCTCAAGAGAGACCCAGTACTTC.

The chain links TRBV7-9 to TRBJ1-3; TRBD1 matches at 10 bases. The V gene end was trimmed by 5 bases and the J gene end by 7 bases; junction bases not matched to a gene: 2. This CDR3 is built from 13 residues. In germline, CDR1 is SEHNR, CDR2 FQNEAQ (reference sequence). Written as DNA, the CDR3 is TGTGCCAGCAGCAAGGACAGGGGGAACACCATATATTTT. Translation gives CASSKDRGNTIYF. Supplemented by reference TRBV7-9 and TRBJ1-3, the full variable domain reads DTGVSQNPRHKITKRGQNVTFRCDPISEHNRLYWYRQTLGQGPEFLTYFQNEAQLEKSRLLSDRFSAERPKGSFSTLEIQRTEQGDSAMYLCASSKDRGNTIYFGEGSWLTVV.

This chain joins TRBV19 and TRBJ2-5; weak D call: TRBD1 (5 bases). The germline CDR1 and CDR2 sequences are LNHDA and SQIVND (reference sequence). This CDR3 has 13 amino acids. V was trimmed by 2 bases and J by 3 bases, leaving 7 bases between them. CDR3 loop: CASSISREETQYF. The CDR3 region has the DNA TGTGCCAGTAGTATAAGCAGGGAAGAGACCCAGTACTTC.

The CDR3 reads CASSIAEGTQPQHF. The CDR3 nucleotides read TGTGCCAGTAGTATAGCGGAGGGTACTCAGCCCCAGCATTTT. The chain combines TRBV19 with TRBJ1-5; D is uncertain. Germline values: CDR1 LNHDA, CDR2 SQIVND (reference sequence). V was trimmed by 1 base and J by 6 bases, leaving 10 bases between them. The CDR3 sequence is 14 residues long.

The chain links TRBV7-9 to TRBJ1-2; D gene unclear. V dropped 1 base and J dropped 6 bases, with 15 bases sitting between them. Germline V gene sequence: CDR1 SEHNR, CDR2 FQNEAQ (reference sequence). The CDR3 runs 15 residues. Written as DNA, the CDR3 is TGTGCCAGCAGCTTAGATCCGGGAGGTTATGATGGCTACACCTTC. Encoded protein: CASSLDPGGYDGYTF.

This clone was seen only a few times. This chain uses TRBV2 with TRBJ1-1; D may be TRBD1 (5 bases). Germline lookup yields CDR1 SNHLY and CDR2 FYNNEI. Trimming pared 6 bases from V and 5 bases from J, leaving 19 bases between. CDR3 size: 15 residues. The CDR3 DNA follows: TGTGCCAGCAGGGTCCGACAGAGCCTAGGGACTGAAGCTTTCTTT. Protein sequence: CASRVRQSLGTEAFF. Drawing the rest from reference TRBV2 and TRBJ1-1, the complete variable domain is EPEVTQTPSHQVTQMGQEVILRCVPISNHLYFYWYRQILGQKVEFLVSFYNNEISEKSEIFDDQFSVERPDGSNFTLKIRSTKLEDSAMYFCASRVRQSLGTEAFFGQGTRLTVV.

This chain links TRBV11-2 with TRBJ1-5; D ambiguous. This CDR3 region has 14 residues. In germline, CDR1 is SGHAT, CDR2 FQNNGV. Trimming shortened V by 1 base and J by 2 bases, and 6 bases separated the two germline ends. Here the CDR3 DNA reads TGTGCCAGCAGCTTAGTACAGCGCAATCAGCCCCAGCATTTT. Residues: CASSLVQRNQPQHF. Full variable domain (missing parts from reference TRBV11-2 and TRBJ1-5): EAGVAQSPRYKIIEKRQSVAFWCNPISGHATLYWYQQILGQGPKLLIQFQNNGVVDDSQLPKDRFSAERLKGVDSTLKIQPAKLEDSAVYLCASSLVQRNQPQHFGDGTRLSIL.

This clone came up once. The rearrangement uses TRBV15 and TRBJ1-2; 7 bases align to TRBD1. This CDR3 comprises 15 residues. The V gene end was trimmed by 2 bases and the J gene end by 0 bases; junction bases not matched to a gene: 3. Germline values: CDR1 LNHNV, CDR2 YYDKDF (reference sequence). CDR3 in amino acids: CATSRWDSSNYGYTF. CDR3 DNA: TGTGCCACCAGCAGATGGGACAGCTCTAACTATGGCTACACCTTC.

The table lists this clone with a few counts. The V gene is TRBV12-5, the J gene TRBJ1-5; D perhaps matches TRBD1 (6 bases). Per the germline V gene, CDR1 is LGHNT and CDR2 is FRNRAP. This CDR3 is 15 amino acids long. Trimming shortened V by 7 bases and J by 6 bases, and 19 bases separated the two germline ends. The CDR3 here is CASALRAGAGQPQHF. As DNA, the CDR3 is TGTGCTAGTGCCCTAAGGGCAGGGGCAGGTCAGCCCCAGCATTTT.

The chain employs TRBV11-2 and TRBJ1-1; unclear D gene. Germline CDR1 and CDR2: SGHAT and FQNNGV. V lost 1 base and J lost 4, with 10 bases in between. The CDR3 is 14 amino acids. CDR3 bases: TGTGCCAGCAGCTTAGGCCGGACTATCACTGAAGCTTTCTTT. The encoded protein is CASSLGRTITEAFF.

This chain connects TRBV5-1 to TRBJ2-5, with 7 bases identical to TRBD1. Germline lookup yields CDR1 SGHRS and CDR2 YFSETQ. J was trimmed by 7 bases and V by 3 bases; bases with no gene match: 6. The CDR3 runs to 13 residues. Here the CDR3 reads CASSSTGVGTQYF. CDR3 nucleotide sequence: TGCGCCAGCAGCTCAACAGGGGTGGGGACCCAGTACTTC.

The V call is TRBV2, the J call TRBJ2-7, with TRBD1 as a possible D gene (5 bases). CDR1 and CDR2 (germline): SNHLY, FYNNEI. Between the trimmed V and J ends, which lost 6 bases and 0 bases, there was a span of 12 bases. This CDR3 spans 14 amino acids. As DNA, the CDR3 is TGTGCCAGCAGCTACAGGATTAGCTCCTACGAGCAGTACTTC. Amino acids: CASSYRISSYEQYF.

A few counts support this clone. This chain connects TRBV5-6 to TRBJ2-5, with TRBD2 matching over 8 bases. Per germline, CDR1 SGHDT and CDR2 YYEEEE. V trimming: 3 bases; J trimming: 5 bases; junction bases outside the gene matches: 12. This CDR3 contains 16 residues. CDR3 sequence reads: CASSYGTSVYVETQYF. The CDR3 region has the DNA TGTGCCAGCAGCTACGGGACTAGTGTGTATGTGGAGACCCAGTACTTC.

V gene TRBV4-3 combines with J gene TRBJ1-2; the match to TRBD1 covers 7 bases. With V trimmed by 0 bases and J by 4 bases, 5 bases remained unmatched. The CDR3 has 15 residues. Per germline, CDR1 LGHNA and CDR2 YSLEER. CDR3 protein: CASSQDLDRVYGYTF. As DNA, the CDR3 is TGCGCCAGCAGCCAAGACTTAGACAGGGTCTATGGCTACACCTTC.

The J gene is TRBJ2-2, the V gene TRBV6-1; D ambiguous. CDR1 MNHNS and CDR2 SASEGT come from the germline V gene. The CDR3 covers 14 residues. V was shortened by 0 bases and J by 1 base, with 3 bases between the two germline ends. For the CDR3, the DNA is TGTGCCAGCAGTGAAGCGCGGAACACCGGGGAGCTGTTTTTT. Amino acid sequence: CASSEARNTGELFF.

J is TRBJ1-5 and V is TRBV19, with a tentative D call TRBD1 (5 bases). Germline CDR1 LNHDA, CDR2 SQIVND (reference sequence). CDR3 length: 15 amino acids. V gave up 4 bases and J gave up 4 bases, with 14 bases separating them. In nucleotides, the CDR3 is TGTGCCAGTAGTACCGGGACTGAATTTAATCAGCCCCAGCATTTT. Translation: CASSTGTEFNQPQHF.

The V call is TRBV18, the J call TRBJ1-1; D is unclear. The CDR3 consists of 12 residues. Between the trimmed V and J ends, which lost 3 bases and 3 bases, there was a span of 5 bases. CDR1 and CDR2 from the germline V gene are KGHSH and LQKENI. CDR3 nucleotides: TGTGCCAGCTCACCGGCGGACACTGAAGCTTTCTTT. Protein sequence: CASSPADTEAFF. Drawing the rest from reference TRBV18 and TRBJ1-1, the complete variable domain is NAGVMQNPRHLVRRRGQEARLRCSPMKGHSHVYWYRQLPEEGLKFMVYLQKENIIDESGMPKERFSAEFPKEGPSILRIQQVVRGDSAAYFCASSPADTEAFFGQGTRLTVV.

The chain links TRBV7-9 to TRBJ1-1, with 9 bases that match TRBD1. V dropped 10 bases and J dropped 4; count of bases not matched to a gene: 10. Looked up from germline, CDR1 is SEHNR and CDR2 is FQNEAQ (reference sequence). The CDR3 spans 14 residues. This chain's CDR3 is CAITKQGARTEAFF. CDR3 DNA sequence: TGTGCCATCACAAAACAGGGGGCCCGCACTGAAGCTTTCTTT.